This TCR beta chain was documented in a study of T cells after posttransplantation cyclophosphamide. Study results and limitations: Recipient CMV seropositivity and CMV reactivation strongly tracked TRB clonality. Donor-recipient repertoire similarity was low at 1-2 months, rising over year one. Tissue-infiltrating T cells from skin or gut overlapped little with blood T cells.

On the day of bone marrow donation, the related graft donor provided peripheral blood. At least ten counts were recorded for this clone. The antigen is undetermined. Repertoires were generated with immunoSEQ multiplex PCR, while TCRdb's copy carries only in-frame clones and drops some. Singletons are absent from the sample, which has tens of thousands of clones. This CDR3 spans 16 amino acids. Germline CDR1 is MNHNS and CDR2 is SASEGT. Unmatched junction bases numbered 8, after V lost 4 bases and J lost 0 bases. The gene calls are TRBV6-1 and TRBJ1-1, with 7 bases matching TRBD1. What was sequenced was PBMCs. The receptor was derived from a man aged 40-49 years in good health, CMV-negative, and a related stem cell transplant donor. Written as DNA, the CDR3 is TGTGCCAGCAGTGGGACAGGAGGCCATCTGAACACTGAAGCTTTCTTT. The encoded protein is CASSGTGGHLNTEAFF.